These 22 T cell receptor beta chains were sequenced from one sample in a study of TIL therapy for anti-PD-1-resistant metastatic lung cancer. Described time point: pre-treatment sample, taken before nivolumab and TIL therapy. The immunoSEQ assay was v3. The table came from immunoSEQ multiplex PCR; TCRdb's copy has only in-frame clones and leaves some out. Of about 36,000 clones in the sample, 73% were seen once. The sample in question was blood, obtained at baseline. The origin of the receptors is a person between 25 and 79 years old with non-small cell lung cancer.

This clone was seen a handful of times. DNA for the CDR3: TGTGCCAGCAGCGCGGGTGGGGCCGGGCAGTACTTC. This sequence encodes CASSAGGAGQYF. The chain combines TRBV28 with TRBJ2-7, with D perhaps assigned TRBD1 or TRBD2 (5 bases each). V lost 6 bases to trimming and J lost 9 bases, with 15 bases between them. Germline assignment: CDR1 MDHEN and CDR2 SYDVKM. The CDR3 sequence is 12 residues long.

In nucleotides, the CDR3 is TGTGCCAGCAGCTTGGCGCCGCTCGGAAACACCATATATTTT. Its protein product is CASSLAPLGNTIYF. The chain joins TRBV5-5 to TRBJ1-3; D uncertain. The CDR3 totals 14 residues. Germline V gene sequence: CDR1 SGHKS, CDR2 YYEKEE (reference sequence). The V gene lost 0 bases and the J gene lost 4 bases, with 8 bases spanning the gap.

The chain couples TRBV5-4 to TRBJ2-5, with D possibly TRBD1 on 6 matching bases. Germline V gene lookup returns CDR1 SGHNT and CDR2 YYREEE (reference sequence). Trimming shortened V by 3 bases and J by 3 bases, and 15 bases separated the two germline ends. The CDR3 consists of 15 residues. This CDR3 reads CASSSTGHSKETQYF. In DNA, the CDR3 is TGTGCCAGCAGCTCCACGGGACACTCAAAAGAGACCCAGTACTTC.

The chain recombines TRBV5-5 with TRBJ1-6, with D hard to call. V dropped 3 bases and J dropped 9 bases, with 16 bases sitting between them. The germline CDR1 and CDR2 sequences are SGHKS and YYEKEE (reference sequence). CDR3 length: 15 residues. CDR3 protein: CASSWVKGFISPLHF. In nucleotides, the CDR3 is TGTGCCAGCAGCTGGGTGAAGGGTTTCATTTCACCCCTCCACTTT.

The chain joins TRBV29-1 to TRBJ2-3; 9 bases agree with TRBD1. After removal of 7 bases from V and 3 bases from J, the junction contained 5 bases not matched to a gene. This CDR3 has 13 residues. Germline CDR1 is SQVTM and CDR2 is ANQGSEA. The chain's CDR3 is CSAQGAGTDTQYF. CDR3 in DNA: TGCAGCGCACAGGGGGCAGGGACAGATACGCAGTATTTT.

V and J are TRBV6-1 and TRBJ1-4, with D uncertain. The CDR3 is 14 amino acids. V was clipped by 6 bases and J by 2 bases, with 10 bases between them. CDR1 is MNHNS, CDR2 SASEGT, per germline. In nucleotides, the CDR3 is TGTGCCAGCAGAAGGGATCTCACTAATGAAAAACTGTTTTTT. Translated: CASRRDLTNEKLFF.

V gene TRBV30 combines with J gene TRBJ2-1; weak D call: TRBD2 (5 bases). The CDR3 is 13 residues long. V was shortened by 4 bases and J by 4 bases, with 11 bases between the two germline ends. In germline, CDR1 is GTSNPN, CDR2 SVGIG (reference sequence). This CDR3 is CAWTSGGYNEQFF. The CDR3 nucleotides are TGTGCCTGGACCTCCGGCGGGTACAATGAGCAGTTCTTC.

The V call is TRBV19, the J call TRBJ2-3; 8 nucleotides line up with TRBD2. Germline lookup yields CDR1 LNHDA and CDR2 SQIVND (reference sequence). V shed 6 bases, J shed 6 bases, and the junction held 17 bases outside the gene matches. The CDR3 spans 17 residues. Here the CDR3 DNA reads TGTGCCAGTAGCCAGACCACCGGGACTAGGAGGCCTGATACGCAGTATTTT. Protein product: CASSQTTGTRRPDTQYF.

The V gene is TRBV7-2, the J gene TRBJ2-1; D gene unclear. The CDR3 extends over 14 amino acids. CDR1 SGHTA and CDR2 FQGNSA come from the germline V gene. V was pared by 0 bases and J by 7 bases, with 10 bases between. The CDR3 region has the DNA TGTGCCAGCAGCTTAGCGTGGTTGGAAAATGAGCAGTTCTTC. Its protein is CASSLAWLENEQFF.

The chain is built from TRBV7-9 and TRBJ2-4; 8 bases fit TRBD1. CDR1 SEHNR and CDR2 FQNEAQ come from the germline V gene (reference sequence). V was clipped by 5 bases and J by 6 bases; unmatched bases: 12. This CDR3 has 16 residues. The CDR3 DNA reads TGTGCCAGCAGCGATGGTCTCGGACAGGGACGAAACATTCAGTACTTC. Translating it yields CASSDGLGQGRNIQYF.

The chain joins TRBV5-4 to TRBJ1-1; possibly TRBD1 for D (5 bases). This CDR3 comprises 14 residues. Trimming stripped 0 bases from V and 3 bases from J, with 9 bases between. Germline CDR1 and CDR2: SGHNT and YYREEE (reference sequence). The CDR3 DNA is TGTGCCAGCAGCTTGGTCGGGGGGGACACTGAAGCTTTCTTT. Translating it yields CASSLVGGDTEAFF.

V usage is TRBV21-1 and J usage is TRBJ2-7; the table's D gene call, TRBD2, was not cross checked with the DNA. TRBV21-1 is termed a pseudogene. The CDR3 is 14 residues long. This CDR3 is CASSDREIDYEQYF. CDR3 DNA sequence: TGTGCCAGCAGCGACCGGGAGATAGATTACGAGCAGTACTTC.

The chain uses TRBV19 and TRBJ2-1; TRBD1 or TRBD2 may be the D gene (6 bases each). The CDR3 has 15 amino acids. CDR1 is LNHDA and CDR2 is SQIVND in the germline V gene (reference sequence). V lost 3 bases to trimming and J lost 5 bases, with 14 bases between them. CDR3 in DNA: TGTGCCAGTAGTATTTCCGGGGGCGTCCACAATGAGCAGTTCTTC. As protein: CASSISGGVHNEQFF.

The chain's CDR3 is CASSYSDVGGQPQHF. CDR3 coding DNA: TGTGCCAGCAGTTACTCCGACGTGGGGGGTCAGCCCCAGCATTTT. This chain joins TRBV6-5 and TRBJ1-5; possibly TRBD1 for D (5 bases). Looked up from germline, CDR1 is MNHEY and CDR2 is SVGAGI. Trimming left V 0 bases short and J 6 bases short, with 12 bases between. This CDR3 spans 15 amino acids.

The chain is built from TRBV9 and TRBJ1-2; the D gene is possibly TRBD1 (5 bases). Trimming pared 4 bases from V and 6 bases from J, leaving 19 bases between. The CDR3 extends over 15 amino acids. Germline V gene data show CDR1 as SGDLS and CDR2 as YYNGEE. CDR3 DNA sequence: TGTGCCAGCAGCCCTAGCCAGGGTATCAGGGATGGCTACACCTTC. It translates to CASSPSQGIRDGYTF.

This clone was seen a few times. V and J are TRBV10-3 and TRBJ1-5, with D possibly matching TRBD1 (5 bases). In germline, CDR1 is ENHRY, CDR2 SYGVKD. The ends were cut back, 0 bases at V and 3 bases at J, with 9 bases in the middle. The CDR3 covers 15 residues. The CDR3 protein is CAISESPGHNQPQHF. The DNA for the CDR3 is TGTGCCATCAGTGAGTCGCCGGGGCACAATCAGCCCCAGCATTTT.

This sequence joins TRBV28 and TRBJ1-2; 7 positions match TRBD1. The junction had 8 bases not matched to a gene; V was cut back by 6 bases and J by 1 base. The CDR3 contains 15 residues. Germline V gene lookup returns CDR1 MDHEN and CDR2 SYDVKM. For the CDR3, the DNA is TGTGCCAGCAGCCGGGGACAGATATTTAACTATGGCTACACCTTC. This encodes CASSRGQIFNYGYTF.

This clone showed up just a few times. The CDR3 nucleotides are TGTGCCAGCAGCTTTAGTCCGGGGGATCAGCCCCAGCATTTT. Its translation: CASSFSPGDQPQHF. This chain uses TRBV7-8 with TRBJ1-5, with a possible D match to TRBD1 (5 bases). Germline loops: CDR1 SGHVS, CDR2 FQNEAQ. The CDR3 runs 14 residues. V dropped 3 bases and J dropped 5 bases, with 11 bases sitting between them.

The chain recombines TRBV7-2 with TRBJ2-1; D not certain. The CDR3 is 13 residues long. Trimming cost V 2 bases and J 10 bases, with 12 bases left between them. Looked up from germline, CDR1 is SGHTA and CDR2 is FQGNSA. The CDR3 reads CASSLQNGSEQFF. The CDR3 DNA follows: TGTGCCAGCAGCTTACAGAACGGATCCGAGCAGTTCTTC.

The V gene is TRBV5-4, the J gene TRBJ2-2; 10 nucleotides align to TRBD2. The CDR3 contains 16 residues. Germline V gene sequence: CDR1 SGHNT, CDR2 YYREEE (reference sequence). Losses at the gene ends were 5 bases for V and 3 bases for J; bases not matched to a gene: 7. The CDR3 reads CASSPSGRADTGELFF. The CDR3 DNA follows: TGTGCCAGCAGTCCCAGCGGGAGGGCTGACACCGGGGAGCTGTTTTTT.

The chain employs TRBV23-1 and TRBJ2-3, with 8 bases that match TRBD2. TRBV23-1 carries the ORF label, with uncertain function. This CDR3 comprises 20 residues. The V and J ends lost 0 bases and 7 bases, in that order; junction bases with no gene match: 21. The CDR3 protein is CASSQSGEWGGGRFGHTQYF. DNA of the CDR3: TGCGCCAGCAGTCAATCCGGGGAATGGGGAGGCGGGAGGTTCGGACATACGCAGTATTTT.

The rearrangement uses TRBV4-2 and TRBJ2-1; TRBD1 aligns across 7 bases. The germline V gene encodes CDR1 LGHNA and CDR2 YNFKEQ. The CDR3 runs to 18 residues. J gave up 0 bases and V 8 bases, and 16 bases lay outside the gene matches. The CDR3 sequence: CASPLDRYMGISYNEQFF. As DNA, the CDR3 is TGTGCCAGCCCCTTGGACAGGTACATGGGAATCTCCTACAATGAGCAGTTCTTC.